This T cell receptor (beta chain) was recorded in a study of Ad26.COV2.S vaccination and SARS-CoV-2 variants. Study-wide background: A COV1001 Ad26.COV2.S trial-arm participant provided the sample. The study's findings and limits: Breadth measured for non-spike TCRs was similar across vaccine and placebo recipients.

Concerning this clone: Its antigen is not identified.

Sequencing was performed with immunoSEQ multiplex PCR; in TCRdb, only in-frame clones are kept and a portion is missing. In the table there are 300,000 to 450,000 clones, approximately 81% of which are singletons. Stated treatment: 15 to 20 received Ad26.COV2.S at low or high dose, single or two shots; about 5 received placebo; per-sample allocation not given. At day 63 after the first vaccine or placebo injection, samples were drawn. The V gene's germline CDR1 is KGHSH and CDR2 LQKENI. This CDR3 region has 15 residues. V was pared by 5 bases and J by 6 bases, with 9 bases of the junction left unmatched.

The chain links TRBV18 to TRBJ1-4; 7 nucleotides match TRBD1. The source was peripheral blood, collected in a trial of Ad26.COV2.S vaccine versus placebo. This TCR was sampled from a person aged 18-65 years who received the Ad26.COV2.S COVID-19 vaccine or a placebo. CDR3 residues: CASSEKGAWDEKLFF. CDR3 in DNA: TGTGCCAGCTCAGAAAAGGGGGCCTGGGATGAAAAACTGTTTTTT.